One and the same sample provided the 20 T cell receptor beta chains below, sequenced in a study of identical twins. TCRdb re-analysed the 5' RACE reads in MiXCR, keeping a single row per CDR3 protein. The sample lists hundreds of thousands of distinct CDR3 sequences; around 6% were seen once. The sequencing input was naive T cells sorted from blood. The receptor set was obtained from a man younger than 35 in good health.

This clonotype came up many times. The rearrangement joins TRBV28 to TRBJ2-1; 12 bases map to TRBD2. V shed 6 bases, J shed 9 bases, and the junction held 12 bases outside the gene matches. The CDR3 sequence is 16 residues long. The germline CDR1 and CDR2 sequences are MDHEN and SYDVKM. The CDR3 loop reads CASSPPSGRAFGEQFF. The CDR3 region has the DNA TGTGCCAGCAGCCCCCCTAGCGGGAGGGCCTTTGGTGAGCAGTTCTTC. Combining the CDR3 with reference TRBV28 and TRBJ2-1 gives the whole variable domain DVKVTQSSRYLVKRTGEKVFLECVQDMDHENMFWYRQDPGLGLRLIYFSYDVKMKEKGDIPEGYSVSREKKERFSLILESASTNQTSMYLCASSPPSGRAFGEQFFGPGTRLTVL.

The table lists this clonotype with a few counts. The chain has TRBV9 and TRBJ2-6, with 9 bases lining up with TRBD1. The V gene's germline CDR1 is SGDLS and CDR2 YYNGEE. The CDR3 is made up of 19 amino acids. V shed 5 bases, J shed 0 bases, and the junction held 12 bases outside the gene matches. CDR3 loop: CASSEQGATQFSGANVLTF. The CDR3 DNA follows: TGTGCCAGCAGTGAACAGGGGGCGACCCAATTCTCTGGGGCCAACGTCCTGACTTTC.

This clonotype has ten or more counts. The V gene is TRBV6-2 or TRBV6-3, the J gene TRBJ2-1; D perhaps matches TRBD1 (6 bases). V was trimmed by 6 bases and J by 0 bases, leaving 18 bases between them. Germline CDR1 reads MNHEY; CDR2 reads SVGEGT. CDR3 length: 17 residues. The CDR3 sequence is CASSQGRKLSSYNEQFF. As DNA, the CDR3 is TGTGCCAGCAGCCAGGGGCGAAAGTTGAGCTCCTACAATGAGCAGTTCTTC.

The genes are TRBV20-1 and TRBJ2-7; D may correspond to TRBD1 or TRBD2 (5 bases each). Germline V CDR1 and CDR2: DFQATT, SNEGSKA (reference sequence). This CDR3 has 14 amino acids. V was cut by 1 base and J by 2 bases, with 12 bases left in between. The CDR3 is CSARVVGTTYEQYF. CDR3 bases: TGCAGTGCTAGAGTGGTCGGGACGACCTACGAGCAGTACTTC.

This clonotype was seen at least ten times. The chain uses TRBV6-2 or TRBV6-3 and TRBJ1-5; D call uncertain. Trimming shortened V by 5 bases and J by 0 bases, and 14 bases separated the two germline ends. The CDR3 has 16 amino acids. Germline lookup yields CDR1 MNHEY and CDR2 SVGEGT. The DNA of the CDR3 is TGTGCCAGCAGTCTTCGGTCCTCTGATAGCAATCAGCCCCAGCATTTT. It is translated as CASSLRSSDSNQPQHF.

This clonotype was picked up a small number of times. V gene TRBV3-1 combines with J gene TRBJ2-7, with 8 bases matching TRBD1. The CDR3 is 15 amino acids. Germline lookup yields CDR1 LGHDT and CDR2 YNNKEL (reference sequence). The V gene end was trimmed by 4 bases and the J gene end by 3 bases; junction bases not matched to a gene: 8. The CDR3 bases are TGTGCCAGCAGCCGAGGGACAGGAGGTGGCTACGAGCAGTACTTC. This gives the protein CASSRGTGGGYEQYF.

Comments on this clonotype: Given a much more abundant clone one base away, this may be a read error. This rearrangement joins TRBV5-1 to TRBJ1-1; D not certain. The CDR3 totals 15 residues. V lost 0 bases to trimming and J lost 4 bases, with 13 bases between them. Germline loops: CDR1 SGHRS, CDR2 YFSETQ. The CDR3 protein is CASSLEAGRFTEAFF. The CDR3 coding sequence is TGCGCCAGCAGCTTGGAGGCAGGCCGCTTCACTGAAGCTTTCTTT.

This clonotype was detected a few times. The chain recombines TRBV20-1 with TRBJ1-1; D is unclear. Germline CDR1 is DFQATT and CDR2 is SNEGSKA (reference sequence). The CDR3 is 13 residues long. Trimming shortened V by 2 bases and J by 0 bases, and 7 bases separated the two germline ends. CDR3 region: CSARPLMNTEAFF. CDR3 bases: TGCAGTGCTAGACCCCTAATGAACACTGAAGCTTTCTTT.

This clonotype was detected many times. The CDR3 bases are TGTGCCAGCAGCAAAGAGGGCGACAGGGGTTACGAGCAGTACGTC. It specifies CASSKEGDRGYEQYV. This rearrangement joins TRBV21-1 to TRBJ2-7; the D segment call TRBD1 is taken from the table without a DNA check. TRBV21-1 is reported as a pseudogene. The CDR3 loop spans 15 amino acids.

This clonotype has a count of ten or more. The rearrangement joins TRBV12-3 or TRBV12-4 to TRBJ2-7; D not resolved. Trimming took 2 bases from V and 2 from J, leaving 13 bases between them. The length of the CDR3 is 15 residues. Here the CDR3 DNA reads TGTGCCAGCAGTTTACGGCCGAAAGGCGCCTACGAGCAGTACGTC. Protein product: CASSLRPKGAYEQYV.

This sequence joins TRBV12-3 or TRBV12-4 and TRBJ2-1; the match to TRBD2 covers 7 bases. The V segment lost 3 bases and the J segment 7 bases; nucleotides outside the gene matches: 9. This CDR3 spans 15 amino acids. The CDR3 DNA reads TGTGCCAGCAGTTTCCTAGCGGAGTGGTCTAATGAGCAGTTCTTC. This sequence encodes CASSFLAEWSNEQFF.

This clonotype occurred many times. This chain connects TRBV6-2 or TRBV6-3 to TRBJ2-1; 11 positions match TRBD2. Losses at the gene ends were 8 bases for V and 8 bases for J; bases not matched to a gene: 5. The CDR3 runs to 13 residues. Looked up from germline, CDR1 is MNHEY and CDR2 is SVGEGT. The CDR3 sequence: CASRELAGDEQFF. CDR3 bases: TGTGCCAGCCGAGAACTAGCGGGAGATGAGCAGTTCTTC.

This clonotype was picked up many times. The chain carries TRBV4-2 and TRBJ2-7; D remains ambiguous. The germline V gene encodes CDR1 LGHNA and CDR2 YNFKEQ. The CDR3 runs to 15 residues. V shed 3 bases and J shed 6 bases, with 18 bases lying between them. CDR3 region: CASSQRDWSPGEQYF. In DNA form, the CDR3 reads TGTGCCAGCAGCCAGCGTGATTGGTCTCCTGGCGAGCAGTACTTC.

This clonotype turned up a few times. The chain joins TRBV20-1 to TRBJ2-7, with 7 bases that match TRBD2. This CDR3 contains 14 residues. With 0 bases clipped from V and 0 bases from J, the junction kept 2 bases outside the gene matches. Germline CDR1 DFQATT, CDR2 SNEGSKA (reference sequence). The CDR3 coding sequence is TGCAGTGCTAGAGACGGCGGGAGCTCCTACGAGCAGTACGTC. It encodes CSARDGGSSYEQYV.

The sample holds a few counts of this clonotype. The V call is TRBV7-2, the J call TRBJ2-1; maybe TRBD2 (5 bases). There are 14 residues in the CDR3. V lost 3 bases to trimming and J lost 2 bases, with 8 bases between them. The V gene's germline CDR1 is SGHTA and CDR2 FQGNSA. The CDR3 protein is CASSFGNPYNEQFF. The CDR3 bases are TGTGCCAGCAGCTTCGGGAACCCCTACAATGAGCAGTTCTTC.

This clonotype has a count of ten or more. CDR3 in amino acids: CASSKEGVGYEQYV. The CDR3 nucleotides read TGTGCCAGCAGCAAAGAGGGGGTGGGGTACGAGCAGTACGTC. The rearrangement uses TRBV21-1 and TRBJ2-7; the DNA was not used to check the table's D call, TRBD1. TRBV21-1 is a pseudogene segment. CDR3 length: 14 residues.

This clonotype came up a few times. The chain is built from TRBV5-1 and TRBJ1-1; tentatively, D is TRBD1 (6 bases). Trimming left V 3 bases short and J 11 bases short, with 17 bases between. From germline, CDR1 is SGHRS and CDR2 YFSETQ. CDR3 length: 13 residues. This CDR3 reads CASSSNRERIAFF. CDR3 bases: TGCGCCAGCAGCTCTAACAGGGAAAGAATTGCTTTCTTT.

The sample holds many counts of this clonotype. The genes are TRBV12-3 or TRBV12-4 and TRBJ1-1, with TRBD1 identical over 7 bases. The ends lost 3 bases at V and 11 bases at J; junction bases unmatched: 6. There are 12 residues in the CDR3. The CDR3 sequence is CASSLFGTEAFF. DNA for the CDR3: TGTGCCAGCAGTTTGTTTGGGACAGAGGCTTTCTTT.

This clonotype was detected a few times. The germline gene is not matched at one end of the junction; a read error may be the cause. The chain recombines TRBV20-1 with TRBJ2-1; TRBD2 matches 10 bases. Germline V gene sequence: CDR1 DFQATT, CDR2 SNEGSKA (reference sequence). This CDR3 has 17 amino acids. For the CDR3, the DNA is TGCAGTGCTAGATCATACGGGACTAGCGAGCCTTACACTGAGCAGTTCTTC. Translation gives CSARSYGTSEPYTEQFF.

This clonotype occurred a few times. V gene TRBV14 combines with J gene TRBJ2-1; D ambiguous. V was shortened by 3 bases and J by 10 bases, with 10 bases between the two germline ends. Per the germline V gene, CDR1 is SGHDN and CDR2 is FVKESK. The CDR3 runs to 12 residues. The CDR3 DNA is TGTGCCAGCAGCCAGATTAGAAGCGAGCAGTTCTTC. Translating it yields CASSQIRSEQFF. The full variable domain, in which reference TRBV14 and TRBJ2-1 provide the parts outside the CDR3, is EAGVTQFPSHSVIEKGQTVTLRCDPISGHDNLYWYRRVMGKEIKFLLHFVKESKQDESGMPNNRFLAERTGGTYSTLKVQPAELEDSGVYFCASSQIRSEQFFGPGTRLTVL.